This passage covers 17 T cell receptor beta chains from one sample sequenced in a study of response to subunit inactivated influenza vaccine. TCRdb re-derived calls from the RT-PCR reads in MiXCR, one entry per CDR3 protein. The data show a few hundred thousand distinct CDR3 sequences, with approximately 6.9% seen just once and around 13% held by the top ten. The source material was PBMCs from blood, sampled around 25 months after vaccination. These receptors were collected from a man aged 50-75 years who received an inactivated influenza vaccine.

The chain carries TRBV20-1 and TRBJ2-1; TRBD1 aligns across 7 bases. Germline CDR1 is DFQATT and CDR2 is SNEGSKA (reference sequence). V dropped 1 base and J dropped 0; count of bases not matched to a gene: 18. The CDR3 is 20 amino acids. This chain's CDR3 is CSARGSGGTVPGSSYNEQFF. The DNA of the CDR3 is TGCAGTGCTAGAGGATCGGGTGGGACAGTTCCGGGAAGCTCCTACAATGAGCAGTTCTTC.

Many counts were recorded for this clonotype. The V and J genes are TRBV12-3 or TRBV12-4 and TRBJ1-1; D gene ambiguous. The length of the CDR3 is 13 residues. Deletions cut 3 bases from V and 1 base from J, with 6 bases between. CDR3 protein: CASSFIGNTEAFF. DNA of the CDR3: TGTGCCAGCAGTTTTATAGGGAACACTGAAGCTTTCTTT.

This clonotype showed up many times. The chain carries TRBV21-1 and TRBJ1-2; the table's TRBD1 call for D was not verified on the DNA. TRBV21-1 is recorded as a pseudogene. The CDR3 length is 14 residues. The CDR3 bases are TGTGCCAGCAGCAATAGGTACAGGACCTATGGCTACACCTTC. It specifies CASSNRYRTYGYTF.

Ten or more counts support this clonotype. The chain joins TRBV4-3 to TRBJ2-1, with 10 nucleotides matching TRBD1. The V gene's germline CDR1 is LGHNA and CDR2 YSLEER. CDR3 length: 16 amino acids. The trim removed 3 bases at V and 9 bases at J, leaving 11 bases unmatched. The CDR3 here is CASSQEPGQGRGEQFF. The CDR3 nucleotides read TGCGCCAGCAGCCAGGAACCGGGACAGGGGCGAGGTGAGCAGTTCTTC.

This clonotype has just a few counts. The chain couples TRBV12-3 or TRBV12-4 to TRBJ2-2; D is unresolved. CDR3 length: 15 amino acids. Trimming stripped 3 bases from V and 1 base from J, with 9 bases between. The DNA for the CDR3 is TGTGCCAGCAGTTTGGAGTCGGGGAACACCGGGGAGCTGTTTTTT. Its translation is CASSLESGNTGELFF.

The chain has TRBV4-2 and TRBJ2-3, with TRBD1 identical over 9 bases. From germline, CDR1 is LGHNA and CDR2 YNFKEQ. The CDR3 is made up of 15 amino acids. J lost 3 bases, V lost 4 bases, and 5 bases had no gene match. In DNA, the CDR3 is TGTGCCAGCAGCCCGCGCGGACAGGGGACAGATACGCAGTATTTT. It encodes CASSPRGQGTDTQYF.

This clonotype appeared a few times. V is TRBV20-1 and J is TRBJ1-2; D not certain. CDR1 is DFQATT, CDR2 SNEGSKA, per germline (reference sequence). The V end lost 4 bases, the J end lost 3 bases, and 0 bases lay between the germline ends. The CDR3 has 9 residues. CDR3: CSANYGYTF. CDR3 in DNA: TGCAGTGCTAACTATGGCTACACCTTC.

This clonotype has only a few counts. This clone may be a read error of a much larger clone one base away. V and J are TRBV11-2 and TRBJ1-1, with D perhaps matching TRBD1 (5 bases). The V gene lost 6 bases and the J gene lost 0 bases, with 8 bases spanning the gap. Germline assignment: CDR1 SGHAT and CDR2 FQNNGV. The CDR3 is 13 residues long. The DNA of the CDR3 is TGTGCCAGCAGACAACAGGTGAACACTGAAGCTTTCTTT. Its translation: CASRQQVNTEAFF.

The V and J genes are TRBV7-9 and TRBJ1-6; D is ambiguous. Trimming left V 5 bases short and J 9 bases short, with 17 bases between. The CDR3 extends over 15 amino acids. Germline V gene data show CDR1 as SEHNR and CDR2 as FQNEAQ (reference sequence). In nucleotides, the CDR3 is TGTGCCAGCAGCCCCGACATCGTGTGGGGTTCACCCCTCCACTTT. Its translation: CASSPDIVWGSPLHF. Full variable domain (rest looked up from reference TRBV7-9 and TRBJ1-6): DTGVSQNPRHKITKRGQNVTFRCDPISEHNRLYWYRQTLGQGPEFLTYFQNEAQLEKSRLLSDRFSAERPKGSFSTLEIQRTEQGDSAMYLCASSPDIVWGSPLHFGNGTRLTVT.

CDR3 sequence (DNA): TGCAGCGCAATGACAGGGATGAACACCGGGGAGCTGTTTTTT. Translation gives CSAMTGMNTGELFF. The chain is built from TRBV29-1 and TRBJ2-2; 7 nucleotides line up with TRBD1. The trim removed 7 bases at V and 1 base at J, leaving 6 bases unmatched. This CDR3 contains 14 residues. The germline V gene encodes CDR1 SQVTM and CDR2 ANQGSEA.

The sample holds a few counts of this clonotype. V gene TRBV12-3 or TRBV12-4 combines with J gene TRBJ1-6; no clear D gene. The CDR3 totals 13 residues. Trimming took off 7 bases at V and 13 bases at J, with 17 bases between the two ends. CDR3 sequence (DNA): TGTGCCAGCACTCCGGGCGGCAGCGATCCCCTCCACTTT. This encodes CASTPGGSDPLHF.

This clonotype appeared a few times. The chain couples TRBV2 to TRBJ2-1, with D perhaps assigned TRBD1 or TRBD2 (5 bases each). Germline V gene data show CDR1 as SNHLY and CDR2 as FYNNEI. V was pared by 8 bases and J by 9 bases, with 17 bases between. The CDR3 is 13 amino acids. CDR3 in amino acids: CASGQHLAFEQFF. The CDR3 region has the DNA TGTGCCAGCGGACAACATCTAGCTTTTGAGCAGTTCTTC.

This clonotype was found many times. V is TRBV24-1 and J is TRBJ2-1, with TRBD2 matching over 7 bases. The trim removed 12 bases at V and 5 bases at J, leaving 9 bases unmatched. This CDR3 contains 13 residues. Looked up from germline, CDR1 is KGHDR and CDR2 is SFDVKD. As DNA, the CDR3 is TGTGCCGTCAGGACTAGATCCCACAATGAGCAGTTCTTC. This codes for CAVRTRSHNEQFF.

The chain carries TRBV20-1 and TRBJ2-3; 12 positions match TRBD2. Germline CDR1 and CDR2: DFQATT and SNEGSKA (reference sequence). Losses at the gene ends were 6 bases for V and 3 bases for J; bases not matched to a gene: 10. The CDR3 has 16 amino acids. Here the CDR3 reads CSANYRTSGITDTQYF. Written as DNA, the CDR3 is TGCAGTGCCAATTACAGGACTAGCGGGATTACAGATACGCAGTATTTT.

In its sample, this clonotype was seen a few times. The rearrangement joins TRBV7-2 to TRBJ2-7, with D hard to call. The CDR3 runs to 13 residues. V lost 5 bases, J lost 0 bases, and 8 bases lay in between. Germline CDR1 reads SGHTA; CDR2 reads FQGNSA. CDR3 region: CASSAALSYEQYF. The DNA of the CDR3 is TGTGCCAGCAGCGCTGCCCTCTCCTACGAGCAGTACTTC.

This clonotype was counted a few times. This chain connects TRBV7-2 to TRBJ2-5; 10 bases match TRBD2. This CDR3 region has 15 residues. V was clipped by 5 bases and J by 2 bases; unmatched bases: 5. Per the germline V gene, CDR1 is SGHTA and CDR2 is FQGNSA. The DNA for the CDR3 is TGTGCCAGCAGCCGTCAAGCGGGAGGGCAAGAGACCCAGTACTTC. Protein sequence: CASSRQAGGQETQYF.

The chain carries TRBV30 and TRBJ2-1, with 12 bases fitting TRBD2. Losses at the gene ends were 0 bases for V and 12 bases for J; bases not matched to a gene: 3. The CDR3 contains 13 residues. Germline CDR1 GTSNPN, CDR2 SVGIG (reference sequence). The CDR3 region has the DNA TGTGCCTGGAGTGTACTAGCGGGAGGTGGGCAGTTCTTC. Protein sequence: CAWSVLAGGGQFF.